This T cell receptor (beta chain) is from a study of tumour-infiltrating T cells in Burkitt lymphoma. Study-wide context: Overall and progression-free survival were predicted by productive clonality.

Only a few counts were recorded for this clone. This CDR3 has 15 amino acids. The germline gives CDR1 MDHEN, CDR2 SYDVKM. The V end was cut by 1 base, the J end by 2 bases, with 10 bases between. TCRdb's table, derived via immunoSEQ multiplex PCR, lists solely in-frame clones and lacks some. This sample carries around 1,600 clones, approximately 17% of them seen once, and the ten largest clones take more than 10%. The source is a human donor with diffuse large B-cell lymphoma. Sequenced material: tumor tissue. This chain links TRBV28 with TRBJ2-3; D tentatively reads TRBD1 or TRBD2 (5 bases each). CDR3 bases: TGTGCCAGCAGTTTATCAAGGGACCACACAGATACGCAGTATTTT. Its protein product is CASSLSRDHTDTQYF.